This TCR beta chain appears in the sequencing data of a study of early T cells in non-severe SARS-CoV-2 infection. About the study: The chains were unpaired, and the sequenced material was bulk RNA from unsorted whole blood. General study results and limits: Database matching using VDJdb favored anti-spike CD8 responses, with private and CD4 specificities left missing.

This CDR3 comprises 14 residues. CDR1 and CDR2 (germline): SGDLS, YYNGEE. V lost 3 bases, J lost 5 bases, and 5 bases stayed unmatched. This clonotype occurred many times. Its matching antigen is unknown. Molecules of cDNA were individually given unique molecular identifiers that were attached to them. TCRdb re-called the 5' RACE reads through MiXCR, storing one row per CDR3 protein. There are tens of thousands of distinct CDR3 sequences in the sample; roughly 4.1% occur only once, and around 5.2% lies in the top ten. The TCR comes from an adult who was a healthcare worker with PCR-confirmed SARS-CoV-2 infection or an uninfected control (not recorded which). Specimen: whole blood. The chain has TRBV9 and TRBJ1-5; 7 bases are shared with TRBD1. The CDR3 loop is CASSGTGDHQPQHF. The CDR3 nucleotides are TGTGCCAGCAGCGGAACAGGGGACCATCAGCCCCAGCATTTT.